What follows are 18 T cell receptor beta chains derived from one specimen sequenced in a study of CD8 T cells in ankylosing spondylitis. In TCRdb, the 5' RACE reads were re-called with MiXCR into one record per CDR3 protein. The table includes some 200,000 distinct CDR3 sequences, roughly 26% detected once. The specimen sequenced was blood, either unsorted or a sorted T cell fraction (not recorded which). The receptors were gathered from a male donor with ankylosing spondylitis or in good health (not recorded which).

This clonotype has a count of ten or more. The chain carries TRBV5-1 and TRBJ2-5; possibly TRBD2 for D (5 bases). Germline V gives CDR1 SGHRS, CDR2 YFSETQ. V was clipped by 4 bases and J by 1 base, with 11 bases between them. The CDR3 covers 14 residues. CDR3 residues: CASSLGSVQETQYF. For the CDR3, the DNA is TGCGCCAGCAGCCTGGGTAGCGTCCAAGAGACCCAGTACTTC.

The chain couples TRBV29-1 to TRBJ2-4; 12 bases are a match to TRBD1. V gave up 6 bases and J gave up 6 bases; unmatched junction bases: 9. Germline lookup yields CDR1 SQVTM and CDR2 ANQGSEA. The CDR3 is made up of 15 amino acids. The CDR3, as DNA: TGCAGCGTCGCCACCGGGGACAGGGGGCTAAACATTCAGTACTTC. Amino acids: CSVATGDRGLNIQYF.

This clonotype was recorded many times. The rearrangement joins TRBV5-1 to TRBJ2-7; D is possibly TRBD2 (5 bases). V was pared by 1 base and J by 4 bases, with 12 bases between. The germline V gene encodes CDR1 SGHRS and CDR2 YFSETQ. The CDR3 has 14 amino acids. CDR3 in DNA: TGCGCCAGCAGCTTGACGGCGGGTTTTTACGAGCAGTACTTC. As protein: CASSLTAGFYEQYF.

In its sample, this clonotype was seen many times. This sequence joins TRBV7-2 and TRBJ1-2, with 10 bases matching TRBD1. V gave up 5 bases and J gave up 3 bases; unmatched junction bases: 6. The CDR3 has 15 residues. Looked up from germline, CDR1 is SGHTA and CDR2 is FQGNSA. The CDR3 nucleotides read TGTGCCAGCAGCCCACTGACAGGGGGCGACTATGGCTACACCTTC. The encoded protein is CASSPLTGGDYGYTF.

This sequence joins TRBV5-1 and TRBJ1-4; 8 bases match TRBD1. The junction had 5 bases not matched to a gene; V was cut back by 4 bases and J by 3 bases. The CDR3 has 15 residues. Germline loops: CDR1 SGHRS, CDR2 YFSETQ. The DNA for the CDR3 is TGCGCCAGCAGCGGACAGGGCTTTTCTAATGAAAAACTGTTTTTT. Translating it yields CASSGQGFSNEKLFF.

The V and J genes are TRBV20-1 and TRBJ1-1; no clear D gene. The CDR3 is made up of 15 amino acids. Germline V gene data show CDR1 as DFQATT and CDR2 as SNEGSKA (reference sequence). The V end was cut by 3 bases, the J end by 1 base, with 15 bases between. Written as DNA, the CDR3 is TGCAGTGCTAGTACGGGCAGGAGGACGAACACTGAAGCTTTCTTT. Translation: CSASTGRRTNTEAFF.

This clonotype showed up just a few times. The genes are TRBV20-1 and TRBJ1-5; possible D gene TRBD1, 6 bases. CDR1 and CDR2 (germline): DFQATT, SNEGSKA (reference sequence). The germline V and J ends were trimmed by 0 bases and 5 bases, with 11 bases remaining between them. The CDR3 consists of 14 residues. CDR3 sequence (DNA): TGCAGTGCTAGAGATGGCAGGGGCCATCAGCCCCAGCATTTT. Protein: CSARDGRGHQPQHF.

Comments on this clonotype: This may arise from a read error, as a much more abundant clone is one base away. V gene TRBV12-3 or TRBV12-4 combines with J gene TRBJ1-1; D unresolved. This CDR3 comprises 13 residues. V was trimmed by 6 bases and J by 0 bases, leaving 8 bases between them. CDR3 nucleotides: TGTGCCAGCAGGGCCGGGATGAACACTGAAGCTTTCTTT. It codes for CASRAGMNTEAFF.

This rearrangement joins TRBV10-3 to TRBJ2-1; 7 bases line up with TRBD1. V lost 11 bases and J lost 9; bases outside the gene matches: 13. Germline V gene data show CDR1 as ENHRY and CDR2 as SYGVKD. This CDR3 contains 13 residues. The chain's CDR3 is CASQGRTNSEQFF. The CDR3 DNA reads TGTGCCTCACAGGGGAGAACTAATAGTGAGCAGTTCTTC.

The chain has TRBV5-5 and TRBJ1-1; D gene uncertain. V lost 2 bases and J lost 3, with 5 bases in between. Germline CDR1 reads SGHKS; CDR2 reads YYEKEE (reference sequence). This CDR3 is 12 amino acids long. CDR3 in amino acids: CASSLEYTEAFF. The CDR3 DNA reads TGTGCCAGCAGCTTAGAGTACACTGAAGCTTTCTTT. The full variable domain, rest sourced from reference TRBV5-5 and TRBJ1-1, is DAGVTQSPTHLIKTRGQQVTLRCSPISGHKSVSWYQQVLGQGPQFIFQYYEKEERGRGNFPDRFSARQFPNYSSELNVNALLLGDSALYLCASSLEYTEAFFGQGTRLTVV.

This clonotype was counted once. The gene calls are TRBV7-6 and TRBJ2-1; D not resolved. The CDR3 consists of 15 residues. V dropped 3 bases and J dropped 0 bases, with 9 bases sitting between them. CDR1 SGHVS and CDR2 FNYEAQ come from the germline V gene. The DNA for the CDR3 is TGTGCCAGCAGCTTGGGGTTCGTCTCCTACAATGAGCAGTTCTTC. It translates to CASSLGFVSYNEQFF.

This clonotype was seen repeatedly, ten times or more. The chain has TRBV20-1 and TRBJ2-2; 8 nucleotides line up with TRBD2. This CDR3 has 15 amino acids. V dropped 6 bases and J dropped 1; count of bases not matched to a gene: 7. CDR1 and CDR2 from the germline V gene are DFQATT and SNEGSKA (reference sequence). The CDR3 DNA sequence: TGCAGTGCGAGACCTAGCGGGCGGAACACCGGGGAGCTGTTTTTT. This codes for CSARPSGRNTGELFF.

As for this clonotype: A much larger clone lies one base from this, so it may be a read error. V gene TRBV5-1 combines with J gene TRBJ2-1; D not resolved. CDR3 length: 16 amino acids. Germline V gene lookup returns CDR1 SGHRS and CDR2 YFSETQ. CDR3 residues: CASSTAPRSDYSEQFF. As DNA, the CDR3 is TGCGCCAGCAGCACGGCCCCTAGGTCGGATTACAGTGAGCAGTTCTTC.

This clonotype showed up many times. The chain carries TRBV13 and TRBJ2-2; D possibly corresponds to TRBD2 (6 bases). V was clipped by 8 bases and J by 8 bases, with 18 bases between them. The CDR3 consists of 14 residues. Germline CDR1 reads PRHDT; CDR2 reads FYEKMQ (reference sequence). The DNA of the CDR3 is TGTGCCAGCGGCCGGGGGAGGCCGGGTGGGGAGCTGTTTTTT. It codes for CASGRGRPGGELFF.

V gene TRBV6-1 combines with J gene TRBJ2-1, with 13 nucleotides matching TRBD2. This CDR3 is 16 amino acids long. Trimming removed 6 bases from V and 5 bases from J; junction bases left unmatched: 7. Germline assignment: CDR1 MNHNS and CDR2 SASEGT. The CDR3 loop is CASRRTSGSRDNEQFF. As DNA, the CDR3 is TGTGCCAGCAGGAGGACTAGCGGGAGTAGGGACAATGAGCAGTTCTTC.

The V call is TRBV20-1, the J call TRBJ2-7; D is unresolved. CDR1 and CDR2 (germline): DFQATT, SNEGSKA (reference sequence). V lost 6 bases and J 0 bases, leaving 18 bases between the germline ends. This CDR3 region has 15 residues. In DNA form, the CDR3 reads TGCAGTGCCCTGGGTTGGTCTCGGAGCTCCTACGAGCAGTACTTC. Protein: CSALGWSRSSYEQYF.

CDR3 DNA sequence: TGTGCCTGGGAGACTAGCGGGAAATCCGGGGAGCTGTTTTTT. Translated, it gives CAWETSGKSGELFF. The gene calls are TRBV30 and TRBJ2-2; 11 bases are shared with TRBD2. J was trimmed by 6 bases and V by 5 bases; bases with no gene match: 5. This CDR3 comprises 14 residues. Germline V gives CDR1 GTSNPN, CDR2 SVGIG (reference sequence).

Many counts were recorded for this clonotype. This rearrangement joins TRBV15 to TRBJ2-7; D not certain. The V and J ends lost 0 bases and 0 bases respectively, with 9 bases between them. The V gene's germline CDR1 is LNHNV and CDR2 YYDKDF (reference sequence). The CDR3 has 15 amino acids. The CDR3 loop reads CATSRDLISSYEQYF. As DNA, the CDR3 is TGTGCCACCAGCAGAGATTTGATTAGCTCCTACGAGCAGTACTTC.